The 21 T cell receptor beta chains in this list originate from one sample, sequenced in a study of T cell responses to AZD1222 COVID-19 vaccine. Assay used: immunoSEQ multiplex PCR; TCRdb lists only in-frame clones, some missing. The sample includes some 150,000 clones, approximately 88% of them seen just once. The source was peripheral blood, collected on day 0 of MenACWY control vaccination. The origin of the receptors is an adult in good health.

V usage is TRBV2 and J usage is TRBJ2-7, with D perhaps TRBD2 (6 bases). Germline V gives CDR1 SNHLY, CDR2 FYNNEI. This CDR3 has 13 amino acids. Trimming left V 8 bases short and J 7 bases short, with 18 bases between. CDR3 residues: CASGGTSTGEQYF. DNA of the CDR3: TGTGCCAGCGGAGGGACGAGTACAGGAGAGCAGTACTTC.

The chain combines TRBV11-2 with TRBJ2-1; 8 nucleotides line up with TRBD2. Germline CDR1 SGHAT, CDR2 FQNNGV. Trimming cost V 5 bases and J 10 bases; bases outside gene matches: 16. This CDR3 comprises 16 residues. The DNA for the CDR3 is TGTGCCAGCAGCACACTCGGGCGGGGGGCCTACCGGGAGCAGTTCTTC. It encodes CASSTLGRGAYREQFF.

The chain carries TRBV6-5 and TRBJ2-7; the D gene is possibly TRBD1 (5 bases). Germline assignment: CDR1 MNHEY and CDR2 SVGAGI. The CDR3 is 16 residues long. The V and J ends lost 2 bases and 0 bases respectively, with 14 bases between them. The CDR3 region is CASSYDSGHVSYEQYF. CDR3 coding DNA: TGTGCCAGCAGTTACGATTCCGGACACGTCTCCTACGAGCAGTACTTC.

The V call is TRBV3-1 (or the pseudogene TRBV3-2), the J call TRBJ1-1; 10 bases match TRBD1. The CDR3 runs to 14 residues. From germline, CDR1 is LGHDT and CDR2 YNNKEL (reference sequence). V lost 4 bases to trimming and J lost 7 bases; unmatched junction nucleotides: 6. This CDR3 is CASSPSGQGNEAFF. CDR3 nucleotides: TGTGCCAGCAGCCCCTCGGGACAGGGGAATGAAGCTTTCTTT.

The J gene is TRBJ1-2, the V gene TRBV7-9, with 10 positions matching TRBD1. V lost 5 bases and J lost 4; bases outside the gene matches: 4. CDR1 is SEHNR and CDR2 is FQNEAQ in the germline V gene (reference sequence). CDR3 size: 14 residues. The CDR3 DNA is TGTGCCAGCAGCCCCCGGGACAGGGGCTATGGCTACACCTTC. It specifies CASSPRDRGYGYTF.

The CDR3 reads CASSRYGTPNTEAFF. The CDR3 nucleotides read TGTGCCAGCAGTCGCTACGGGACGCCGAACACTGAAGCTTTCTTT. The chain employs TRBV28 and TRBJ1-1, with a tentative D call TRBD1 (5 bases). The CDR3 loop spans 15 amino acids. Trimming cost V 5 bases and J 1 base, with 14 bases left between them. Per the germline V gene, CDR1 is MDHEN and CDR2 is SYDVKM.

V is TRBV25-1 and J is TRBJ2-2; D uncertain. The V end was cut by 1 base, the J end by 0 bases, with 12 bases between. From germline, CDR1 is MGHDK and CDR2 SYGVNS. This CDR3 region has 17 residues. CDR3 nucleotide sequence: TGTGCCAGCAGTGAATTAACGGCGTCAGCGAACACCGGGGAGCTGTTTTTT. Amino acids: CASSELTASANTGELFF.

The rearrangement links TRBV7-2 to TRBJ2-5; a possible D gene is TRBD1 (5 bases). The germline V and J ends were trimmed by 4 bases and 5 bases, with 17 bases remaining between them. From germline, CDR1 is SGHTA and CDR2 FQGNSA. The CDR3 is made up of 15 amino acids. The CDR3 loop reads CASSSRQGSVETQYF. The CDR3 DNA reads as TGTGCCAGCAGCTCGCGGCAGGGATCAGTCGAGACCCAGTACTTC.

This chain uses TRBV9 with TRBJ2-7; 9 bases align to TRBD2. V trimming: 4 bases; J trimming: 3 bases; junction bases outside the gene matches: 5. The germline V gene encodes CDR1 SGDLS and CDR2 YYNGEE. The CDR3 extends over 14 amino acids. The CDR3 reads CASSPRTSVYEQYF. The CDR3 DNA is TGTGCCAGCAGCCCTCGGACTAGCGTCTACGAGCAGTACTTC.

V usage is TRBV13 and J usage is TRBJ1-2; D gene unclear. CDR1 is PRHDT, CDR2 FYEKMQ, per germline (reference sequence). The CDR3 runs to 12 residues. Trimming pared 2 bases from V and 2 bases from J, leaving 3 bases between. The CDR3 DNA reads TGTGCCAGCAGCTTAACAAACTATGGCTACACCTTC. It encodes CASSLTNYGYTF.

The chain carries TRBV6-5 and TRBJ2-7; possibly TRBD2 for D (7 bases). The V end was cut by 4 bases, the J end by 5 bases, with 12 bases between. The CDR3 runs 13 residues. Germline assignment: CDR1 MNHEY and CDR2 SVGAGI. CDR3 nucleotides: TGTGCCAGCAGTTTACAGGGAGGGCACGAGCAGTACTTC. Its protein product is CASSLQGGHEQYF.

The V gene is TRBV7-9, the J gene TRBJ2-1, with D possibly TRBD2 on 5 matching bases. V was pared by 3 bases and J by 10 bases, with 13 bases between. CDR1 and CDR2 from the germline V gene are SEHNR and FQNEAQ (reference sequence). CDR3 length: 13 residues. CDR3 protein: CASSFQTWEEQFF. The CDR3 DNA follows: TGTGCCAGCAGCTTCCAAACTTGGGAGGAGCAGTTCTTC.

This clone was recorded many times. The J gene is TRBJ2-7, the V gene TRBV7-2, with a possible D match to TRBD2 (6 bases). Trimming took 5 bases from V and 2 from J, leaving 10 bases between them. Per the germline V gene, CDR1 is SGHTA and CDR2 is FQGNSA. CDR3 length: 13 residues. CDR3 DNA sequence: TGTGCCAGCAGCGGAGGGGTCACCTACGAGCAGTACTTC. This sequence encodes CASSGGVTYEQYF.

In DNA form, the CDR3 reads TGTGCCAGCAGCTCATGGGGGACTAGCTCCGTCCTGACTTTC. As protein: CASSSWGTSSVLTF. This rearrangement joins TRBV7-9 to TRBJ2-6, with 9 positions matching TRBD2. This CDR3 is 14 amino acids long. The J segment lost 12 bases and the V segment lost 4 bases, leaving 7 bases of the junction unmatched. CDR1 and CDR2 from the germline V gene are SEHNR and FQNEAQ (reference sequence).

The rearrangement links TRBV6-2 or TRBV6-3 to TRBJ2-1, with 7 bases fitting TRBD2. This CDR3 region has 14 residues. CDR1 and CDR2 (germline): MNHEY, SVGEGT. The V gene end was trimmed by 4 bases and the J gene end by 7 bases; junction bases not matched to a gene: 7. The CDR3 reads CASSSTRELNEQFF. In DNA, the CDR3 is TGTGCCAGCAGTTCCACGCGGGAGCTAAATGAGCAGTTCTTC.

CDR3 in amino acids: CASSSIAGAQETQYF. In DNA, the CDR3 is TGTGCCAGCAGTTCAATAGCGGGGGCCCAAGAGACCCAGTACTTC. This chain connects TRBV5-6 to TRBJ2-5, with 9 bases matching TRBD2. V trimming: 5 bases; J trimming: 1 base; junction bases outside the gene matches: 6. Germline lookup yields CDR1 SGHDT and CDR2 YYEEEE. The CDR3 contains 15 residues.

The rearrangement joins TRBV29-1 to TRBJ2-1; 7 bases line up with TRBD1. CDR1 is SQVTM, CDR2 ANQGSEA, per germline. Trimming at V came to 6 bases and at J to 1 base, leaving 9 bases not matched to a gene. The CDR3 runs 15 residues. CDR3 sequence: CSVDGTALSYNEQFF. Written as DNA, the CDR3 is TGCAGCGTAGACGGGACAGCACTTTCCTACAATGAGCAGTTCTTC.

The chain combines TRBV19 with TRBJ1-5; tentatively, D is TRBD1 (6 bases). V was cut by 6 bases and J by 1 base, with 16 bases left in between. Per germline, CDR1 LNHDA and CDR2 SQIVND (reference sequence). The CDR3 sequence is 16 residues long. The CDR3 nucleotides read TGTGCCAGTAGGATGGACCGAGGGGGGAGCAATCAGCCCCAGCATTTT. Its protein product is CASRMDRGGSNQPQHF.

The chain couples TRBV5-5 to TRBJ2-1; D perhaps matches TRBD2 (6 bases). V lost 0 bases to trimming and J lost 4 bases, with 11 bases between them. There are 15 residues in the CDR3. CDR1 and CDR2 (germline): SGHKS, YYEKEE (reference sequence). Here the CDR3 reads CASSLVAGLYNEQFF. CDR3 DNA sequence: TGTGCCAGCAGCTTGGTGGCGGGGCTGTACAATGAGCAGTTCTTC.

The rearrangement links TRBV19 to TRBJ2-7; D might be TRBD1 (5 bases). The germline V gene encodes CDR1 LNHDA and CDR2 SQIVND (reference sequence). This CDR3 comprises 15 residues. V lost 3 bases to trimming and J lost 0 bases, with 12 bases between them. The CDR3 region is CASSISPGYSYEQYF. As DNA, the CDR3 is TGTGCCAGTAGTATCTCGCCAGGGTACTCCTACGAGCAGTACTTC.

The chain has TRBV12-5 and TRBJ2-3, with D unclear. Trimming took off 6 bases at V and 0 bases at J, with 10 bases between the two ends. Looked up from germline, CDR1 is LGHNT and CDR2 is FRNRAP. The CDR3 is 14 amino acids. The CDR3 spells CASGPSYSTDTQYF. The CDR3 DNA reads TGTGCTAGTGGACCTTCTTACAGCACAGATACGCAGTATTTT.